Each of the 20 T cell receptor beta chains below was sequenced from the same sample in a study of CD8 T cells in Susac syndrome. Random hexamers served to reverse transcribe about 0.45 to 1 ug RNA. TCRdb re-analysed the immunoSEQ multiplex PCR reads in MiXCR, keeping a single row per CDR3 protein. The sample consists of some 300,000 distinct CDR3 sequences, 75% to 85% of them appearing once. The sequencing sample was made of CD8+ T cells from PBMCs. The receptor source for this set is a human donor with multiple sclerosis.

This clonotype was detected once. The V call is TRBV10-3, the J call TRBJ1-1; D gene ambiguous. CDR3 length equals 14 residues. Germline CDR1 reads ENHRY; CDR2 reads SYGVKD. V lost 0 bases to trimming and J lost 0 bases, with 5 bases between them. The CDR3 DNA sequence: TGTGCCATCAGTGAGTCTATGATGAACACTGAAGCTTTCTTT. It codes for CAISESMMNTEAFF.

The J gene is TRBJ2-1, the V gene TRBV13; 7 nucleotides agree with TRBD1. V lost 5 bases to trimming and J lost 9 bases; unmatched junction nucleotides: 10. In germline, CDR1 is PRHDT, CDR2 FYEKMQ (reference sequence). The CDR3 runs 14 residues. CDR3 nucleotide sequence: TGTGCCAGCAGCGGAGACCGGGACAGATCTGAGCAGTTCTTC. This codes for CASSGDRDRSEQFF.

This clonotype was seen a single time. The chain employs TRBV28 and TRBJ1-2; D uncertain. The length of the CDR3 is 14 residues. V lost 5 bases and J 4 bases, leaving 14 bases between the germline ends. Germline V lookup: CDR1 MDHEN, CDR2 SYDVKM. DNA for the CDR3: TGTGCCAGCAGTGAAGAGGTCGGACTCTATGGCTACACCTTC. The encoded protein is CASSEEVGLYGYTF.

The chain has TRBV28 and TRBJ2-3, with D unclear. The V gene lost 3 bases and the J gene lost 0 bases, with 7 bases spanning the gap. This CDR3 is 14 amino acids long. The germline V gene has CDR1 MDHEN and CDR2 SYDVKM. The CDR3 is CASSFGLSTDTQYF. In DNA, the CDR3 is TGTGCCAGCAGTTTCGGGCTTAGCACAGATACGCAGTATTTT.

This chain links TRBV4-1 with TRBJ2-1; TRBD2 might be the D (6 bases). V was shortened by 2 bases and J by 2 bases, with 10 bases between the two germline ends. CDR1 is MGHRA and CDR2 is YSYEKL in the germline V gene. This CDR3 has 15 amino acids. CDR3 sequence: CASSQPRETYNEQFF. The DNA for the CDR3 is TGCGCCAGCAGCCAACCTCGGGAGACCTACAATGAGCAGTTCTTC.

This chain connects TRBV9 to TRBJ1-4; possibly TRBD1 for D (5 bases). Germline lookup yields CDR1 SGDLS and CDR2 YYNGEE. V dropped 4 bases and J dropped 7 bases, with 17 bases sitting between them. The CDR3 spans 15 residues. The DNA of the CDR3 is TGTGCCAGCAGCCCCCACGGGCAGGGCGTTGAAAAACTGTTTTTT. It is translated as CASSPHGQGVEKLFF.

The CDR3 here is CSARDRSGNTEAFF. The CDR3 DNA reads TGCAGTGCTAGAGATCGGAGCGGTAACACTGAAGCTTTCTTT. The V gene is TRBV20-1, the J gene TRBJ1-1, with unresolved D. Per the germline V gene, CDR1 is DFQATT and CDR2 is SNEGSKA (reference sequence). V lost 0 bases and J 2 bases, leaving 10 bases between the germline ends. The CDR3 runs 14 residues.

The CDR3 region is CASSLAGTQPQHF. CDR3 DNA: TGTGCCAGCAGCTTGGCAGGGACCCAGCCCCAGCATTTT. V is TRBV7-9 and J is TRBJ1-5; tentatively, D is TRBD1 (5 bases). Trimming pared 3 bases from V and 7 bases from J, leaving 10 bases between. Looked up from germline, CDR1 is SEHNR and CDR2 is FQNEAQ (reference sequence). The CDR3 spans 13 residues.

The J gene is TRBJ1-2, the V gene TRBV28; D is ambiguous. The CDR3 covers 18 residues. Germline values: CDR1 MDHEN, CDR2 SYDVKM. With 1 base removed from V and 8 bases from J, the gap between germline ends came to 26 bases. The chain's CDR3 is CASSLLSETQGRTKGYTF. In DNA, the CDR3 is TGTGCCAGCAGTTTATTGTCGGAAACTCAAGGCCGCACCAAGGGCTACACCTTC.

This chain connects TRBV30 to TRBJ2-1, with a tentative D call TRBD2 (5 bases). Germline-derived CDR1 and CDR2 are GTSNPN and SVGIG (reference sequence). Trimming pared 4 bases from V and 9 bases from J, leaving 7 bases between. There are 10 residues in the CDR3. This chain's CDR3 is CAWTGIEQFF. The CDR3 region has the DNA TGTGCCTGGACCGGGATTGAGCAGTTCTTC.

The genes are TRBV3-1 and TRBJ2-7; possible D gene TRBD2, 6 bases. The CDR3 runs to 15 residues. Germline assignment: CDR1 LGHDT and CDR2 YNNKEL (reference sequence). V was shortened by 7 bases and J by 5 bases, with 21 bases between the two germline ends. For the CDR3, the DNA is TGTGCCAGCACGTACGGAGGGCAGGGCCCCCACGAGCAGTACTTC. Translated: CASTYGGQGPHEQYF.

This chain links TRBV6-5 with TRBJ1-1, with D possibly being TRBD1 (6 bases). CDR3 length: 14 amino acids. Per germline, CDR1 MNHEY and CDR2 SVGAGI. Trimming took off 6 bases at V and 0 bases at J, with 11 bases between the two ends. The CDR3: CASSTGFMNTEAFF. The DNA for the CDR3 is TGTGCCAGCAGCACAGGGTTCATGAACACTGAAGCTTTCTTT.

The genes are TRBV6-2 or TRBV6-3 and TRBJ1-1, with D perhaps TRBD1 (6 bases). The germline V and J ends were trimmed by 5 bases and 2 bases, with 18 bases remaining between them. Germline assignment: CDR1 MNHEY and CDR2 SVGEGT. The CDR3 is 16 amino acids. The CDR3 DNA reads TGTGCCAGCAGTCAGTACATCCGGGACACTAACACTGAAGCTTTCTTT. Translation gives CASSQYIRDTNTEAFF.

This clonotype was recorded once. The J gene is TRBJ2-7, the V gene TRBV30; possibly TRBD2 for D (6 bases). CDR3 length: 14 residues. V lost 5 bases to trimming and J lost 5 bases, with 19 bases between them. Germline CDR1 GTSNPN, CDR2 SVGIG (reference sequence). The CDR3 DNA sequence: TGTGCCTGGGTTCCGGGACTGGGGTTCGACGAGCAGTACTTC. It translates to CAWVPGLGFDEQYF.

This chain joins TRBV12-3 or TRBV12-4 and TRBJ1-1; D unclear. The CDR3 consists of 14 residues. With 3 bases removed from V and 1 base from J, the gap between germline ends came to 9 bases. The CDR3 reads CASSFTSTNTEAFF. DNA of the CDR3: TGTGCCAGCAGTTTTACATCTACGAACACTGAAGCTTTCTTT.

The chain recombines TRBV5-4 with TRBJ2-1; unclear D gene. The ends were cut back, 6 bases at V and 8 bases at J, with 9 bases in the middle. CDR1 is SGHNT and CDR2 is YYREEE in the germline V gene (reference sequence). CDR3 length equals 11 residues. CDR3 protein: CASTWADEQFF. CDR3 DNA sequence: TGTGCCAGCACCTGGGCAGATGAGCAGTTCTTC.

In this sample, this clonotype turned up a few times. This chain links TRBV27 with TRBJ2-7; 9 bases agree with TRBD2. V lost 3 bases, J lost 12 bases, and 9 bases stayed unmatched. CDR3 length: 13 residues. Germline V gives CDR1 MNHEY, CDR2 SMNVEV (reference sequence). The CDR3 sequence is CASSFTLAGLRYF. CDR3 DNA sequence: TGTGCCAGCAGTTTTACACTAGCGGGTTTAAGGTACTTC.

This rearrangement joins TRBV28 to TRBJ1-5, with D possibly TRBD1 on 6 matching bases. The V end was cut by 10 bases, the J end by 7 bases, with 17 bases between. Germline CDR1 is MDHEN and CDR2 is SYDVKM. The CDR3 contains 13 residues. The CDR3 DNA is TGTGCCATTAGGGAAGAGGGGGGACAGCCCCAGCATTTT. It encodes CAIREEGGQPQHF.

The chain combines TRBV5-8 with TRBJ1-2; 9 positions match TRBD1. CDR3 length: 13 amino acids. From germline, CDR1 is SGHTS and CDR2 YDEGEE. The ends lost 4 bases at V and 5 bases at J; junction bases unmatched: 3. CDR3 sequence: CASSVGQGYGYTF. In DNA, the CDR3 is TGTGCCAGCAGCGTGGGACAGGGATATGGCTACACCTTC.

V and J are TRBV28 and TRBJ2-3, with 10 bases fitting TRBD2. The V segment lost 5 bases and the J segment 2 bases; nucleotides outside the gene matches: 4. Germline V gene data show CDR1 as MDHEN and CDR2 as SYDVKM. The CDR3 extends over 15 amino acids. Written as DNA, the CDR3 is TGTGCCAGCAGTGAACTAGCGGGGTACACAGATACGCAGTATTTT. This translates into CASSELAGYTDTQYF. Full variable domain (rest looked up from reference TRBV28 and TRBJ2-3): DVKVTQSSRYLVKRTGEKVFLECVQDMDHENMFWYRQDPGLGLRLIYFSYDVKMKEKGDIPEGYSVSREKKERFSLILESASTNQTSMYLCASSELAGYTDTQYFGPGTRLTVL.